This TCR beta chain was sequenced in a study of monozygotic twins with inflammatory bowel disease. Study-level points and caveats: Telling different T cell subtypes apart from each other was not possible.

The CDR3 has 15 amino acids. Germline V gives CDR1 SGHTA, CDR2 FQGNSA. TCRdb reprocessed the 5' RACE reads, keeping one entry per CDR3 protein, no DNA. In all, the sample yields some 100,000 distinct CDR3 sequences. To note about this clonotype: Its antigen is unknown.

The sequenced sample was blood. The clonotype was recovered from a human donor with ulcerative colitis or Crohn's disease, or a healthy co-twin of an affected twin (not recorded which). This chain links TRBV7-2 with TRBJ2-3; TCRdb returns TRBD2, unconfirmable since there is no DNA. Here the CDR3 reads CASSLPTSGTDTQYF.